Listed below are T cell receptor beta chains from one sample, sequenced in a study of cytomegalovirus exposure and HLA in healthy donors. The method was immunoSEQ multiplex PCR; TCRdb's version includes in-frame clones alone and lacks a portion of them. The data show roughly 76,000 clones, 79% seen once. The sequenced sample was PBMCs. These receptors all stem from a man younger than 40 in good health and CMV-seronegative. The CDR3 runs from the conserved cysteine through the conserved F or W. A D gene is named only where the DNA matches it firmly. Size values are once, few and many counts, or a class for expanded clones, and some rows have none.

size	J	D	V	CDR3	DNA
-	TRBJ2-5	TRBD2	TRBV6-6	CASSRTSGGAGETQYF	TGTGCCAGCAGTCGGACTAGCGGGGGAGCGGGGGAGACCCAGTACTTC
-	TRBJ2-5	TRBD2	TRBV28	CASSPGGTQYF	TGTGCCAGCAGTCCGGGGGGGACCCAGTACTTC
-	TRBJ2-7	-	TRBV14	CASSQLIYEQYF	TGTGCCAGCAGCCAATTAATATACGAGCAGTACTTC
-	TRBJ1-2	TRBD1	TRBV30	CAWDRLEGGYGYPF	TGTGCCTGGGATCGACTGGAAGGGGGCTATGGCTACCCCTTC
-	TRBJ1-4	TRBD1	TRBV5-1	CASSLNSGRGIEKLFF	TGCGCCAGCAGCTTGAATTCGGGCAGGGGGATTGAAAAACTGTTTTTT
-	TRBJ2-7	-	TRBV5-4	CASSPGYSYEQYF	TGTGCCAGCAGCCCAGGCTACTCCTACGAGCAGTACTTC
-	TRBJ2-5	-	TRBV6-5	CASTAGAGILRMKYF	TGTGCCAGCACTGCTGGGGCAGGAATCCTTCGAATGAAGTACTTC
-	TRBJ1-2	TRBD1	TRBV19	CASSILTGTGVPEVTF	TGTGCCAGTAGTATCTTAACCGGGACAGGGGTCCCCGAAGTCACCTTC
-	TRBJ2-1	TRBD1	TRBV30	CAWSRDRGHEQFF	TGTGCCTGGAGCCGGGACAGGGGGCATGAGCAGTTCTTC
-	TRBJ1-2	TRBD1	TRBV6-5	CASSLSGQGNYGYTF	TGTGCCAGCAGCCTCTCGGGACAGGGAAACTATGGCTACACCTTC
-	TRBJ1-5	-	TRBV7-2	CASSFRGNQPQHF	TGTGCCAGCAGCTTCCGGGGGAATCAGCCCCAGCATTTT
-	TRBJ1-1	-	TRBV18	CASSLQSKNTEAFF	TGTGCCAGCTCACTACAATCCAAGAACACTGAAGCTTTCTTT
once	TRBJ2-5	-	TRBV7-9	CASSTRASRETQYF	TGTGCCAGCAGTACTCGAGCTAGCAGAGAGACCCAGTACTTC
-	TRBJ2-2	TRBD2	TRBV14	CASSHRTSGRRGELFF	TGTGCCAGCAGCCACCGGACTAGCGGGAGGAGGGGGGAGCTGTTTTTT
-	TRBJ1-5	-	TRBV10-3	CAIKAGSSQPQHF	TGTGCCATCAAGGCGGGGTCGAGTCAGCCCCAGCATTTT
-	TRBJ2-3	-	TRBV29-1	CSAAPGGSTDTQYF	TGCAGCGCTGCCCCAGGAGGTTCGACAGATACGCAGTATTTT
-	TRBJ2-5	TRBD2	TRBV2	CASRMSGGGGYIETQYF	TGTGCCAGCAGGATGAGCGGGGGCGGGGGATACATAGAGACCCAGTACTTC
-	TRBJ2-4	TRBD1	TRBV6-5	CASTAPGTGSFYF	TGTGCCAGCACCGCACCAGGGACAGGGTCCTTCTACTTC
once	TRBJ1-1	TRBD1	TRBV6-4	CASSVETGGVEAFF	TGTGCCAGCAGTGTCGAGACAGGGGGCGTAGAGGCTTTCTTT
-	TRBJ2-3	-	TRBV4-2	CASSPPGSDTQYF	TGTGCCAGCAGCCCCCCAGGATCAGATACGCAGTATTTT
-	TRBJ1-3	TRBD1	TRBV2	CASRDRGSTIYF	TGTGCCAGCAGGGACAGGGGAAGCACCATATATTTT
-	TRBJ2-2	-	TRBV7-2	CASSFRPPNTGELFF	TGTGCCAGCAGCTTCAGGCCCCCGAACACCGGGGAGCTGTTTTTT
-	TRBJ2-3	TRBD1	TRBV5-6	CASSLVQGVPTDTQYF	TGTGCCAGCAGCTTGGTACAGGGGGTTCCCACAGATACGCAGTATTTT
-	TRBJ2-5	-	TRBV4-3	CASSQDFGGGETQYF	TGCGCCAGCAGCCAAGATTTCGGAGGCGGAGAGACCCAGTACTTC
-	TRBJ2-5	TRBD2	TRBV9	CASSTTSGMVGETQYF	TGTGCCAGCAGCACCACTAGCGGGATGGTTGGAGAGACCCAGTACTTC
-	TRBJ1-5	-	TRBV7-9	CASSSGSNQPQHF	TGTGCCAGCAGCTCAGGGAGCAATCAGCCCCAGCATTTT
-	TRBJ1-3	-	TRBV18	CASSLNSLAHSGNTIYF	TGTGCCAGCTCACTCAATAGCCTTGCACACTCTGGAAACACCATATATTTT
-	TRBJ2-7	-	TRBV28	CASSLWRTPHEQYF	TGTGCCAGCAGTTTGTGGAGGACTCCCCACGAGCAGTACTTC
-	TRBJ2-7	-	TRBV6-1	CASSEATWSGTLYEQYF	TGTGCCAGCAGTGAAGCCACTTGGTCCGGGACTCTCTACGAGCAGTACTTC
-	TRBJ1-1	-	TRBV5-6	CASSSLYEARSEAFF	TGTGCCAGCAGCTCCCTATATGAGGCCCGGTCCGAAGCTTTCTTT
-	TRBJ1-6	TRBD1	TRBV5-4	CASGESLLGNRDRGSPLHF	TGTGCCAGCGGTGAGAGCTTACTAGGAAACCGGGACAGGGGATCACCCCTCCACTTT
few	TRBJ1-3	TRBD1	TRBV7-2	CASSLAGTGPGNTIYF	TGTGCCAGCAGCTTAGCTGGGACAGGTCCTGGAAACACCATATATTTT
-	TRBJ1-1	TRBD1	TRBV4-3	CASSQEVLQGAMNTEAFF	TGCGCCAGCAGCCAAGAAGTCCTACAGGGGGCTATGAACACTGAAGCTTTCTTT
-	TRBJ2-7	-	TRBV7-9	CASSPTGFPLEQYF	TGTGCCAGCAGTCCGACAGGTTTCCCTCTCGAGCAGTACTTC
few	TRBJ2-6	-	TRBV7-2	CASSLQVGASGANVLTF	TGTGCCAGCAGCTTACAGGTGGGCGCCTCTGGGGCCAACGTCCTGACTTTC
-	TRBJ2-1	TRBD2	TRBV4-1	CASSQAGPRGGEQFF	TGCGCCAGCAGCCAAGCCGGGCCCCGGGGGGGTGAGCAGTTCTTC
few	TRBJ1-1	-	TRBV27	CASSMGLRNTEAFF	TGTGCCAGCAGTATGGGCCTCCGGAACACTGAAGCTTTCTTT
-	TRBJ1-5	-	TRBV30	CAWSNTGLASPQHF	TGTGCCTGGTCCAATACAGGGCTGGCTTCGCCCCAGCATTTT
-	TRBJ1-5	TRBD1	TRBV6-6	CASRRTGVDQPQHF	TGTGCCAGCAGACGGACAGGGGTTGATCAGCCCCAGCATTTT
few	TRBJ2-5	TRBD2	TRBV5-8	CASSLVTSGRMYQETQYF	TGTGCCAGCAGCTTGGTAACTAGCGGGAGGATGTACCAAGAGACCCAGTACTTC
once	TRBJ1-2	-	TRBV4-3	CASSQDTGYGYTF	TGCGCCAGCAGCCAAGATACCGGTTATGGCTACACCTTC
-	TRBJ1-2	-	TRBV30	CAWSRPGPKRTF	TGTGCCTGGAGTCGGCCCGGTCCCAAGCGCACCTTC
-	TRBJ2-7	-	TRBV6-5	CASSYRQVTEQYF	TGTGCCAGCAGTTACCGACAGGTAACCGAGCAGTACTTC
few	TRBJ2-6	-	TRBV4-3	CASSQDFGVISGANVLTF	TGCGCCAGCAGCCAAGATTTCGGGGTTATCTCTGGGGCCAACGTCCTGACTTTC
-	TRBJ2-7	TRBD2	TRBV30	CAWRGRGLGSHEQYF	TGTGCCTGGAGGGGGAGGGGACTGGGGAGCCACGAGCAGTACTTC
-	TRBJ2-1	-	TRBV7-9	CASSLTAGEQFF	TGTGCCAGCAGCTTAACTGCAGGTGAGCAGTTCTTC
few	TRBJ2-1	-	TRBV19	CASTDRGGNEQFF	TGTGCCAGTACAGACAGGGGAGGGAATGAGCAGTTCTTC
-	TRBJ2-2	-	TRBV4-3	CASSQDREAFRELFF	TGCGCCAGCAGCCAAGACAGGGAAGCTTTTCGGGAGCTGTTTTTT
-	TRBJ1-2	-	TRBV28	CASSLRHQTGYTF	TGTGCCAGCAGCCTAAGACATCAGACTGGCTACACCTTC
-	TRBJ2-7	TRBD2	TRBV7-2	CASSLSSGRGYEQYF	TGTGCCAGCAGCTTATCGAGCGGGAGGGGATACGAGCAGTACTTC
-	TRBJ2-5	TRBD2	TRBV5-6	CASSLQQVLREEQYF	TGTGCCAGCAGCTTGCAACAGGTGCTTCGGGAGGAGCAGTACTTC
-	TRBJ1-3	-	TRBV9	CASSIGTVGNTIYF	TGTGCCAGCAGCATAGGGACTGTGGGAAACACCATATATTTT
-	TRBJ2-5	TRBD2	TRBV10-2	CASIGTSGGLGETQYF	TGCGCCAGCATTGGGACTAGCGGGGGGTTGGGTGAGACCCAGTACTTC
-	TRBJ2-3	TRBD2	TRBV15	CATSRIAGGTDTQYF	TGTGCCACCAGCAGGATAGCGGGGGGCACAGATACGCAGTATTTT
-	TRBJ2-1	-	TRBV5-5	CASIPQEDNEQFF	TGTGCCAGCATCCCTCAGGAGGACAATGAGCAGTTCTTC